This record covers a single T cell receptor (beta chain). UMIs and sample barcodes were carried by the TCR alpha and TCR beta cDNA libraries that 5'RACE produced using constant-segment primers. MiXCR, applied by TCRdb to the 5' RACE reads, yields one record per CDR3 protein. The repertoire holds about 540,000 distinct CDR3 sequences, roughly 20% seen once, with roughly an eighth in the top ten. This entry is derived from a study of T-cell memory formation after mild COVID-19. The source is an adult woman who had mild COVID-19 (a few samples of this study predate the infection). Cell type and time point are not known. Sequenced material: PBMCs or a T cell subset sorted from them (not recorded which).

CDR3 sequence reads: CASSSGSGVGEKLFF. CDR3 nucleotides: TGTGCCAGCAGTTCAGGATCAGGGGTTGGGGAAAAACTGTTTTTT. The chain recombines TRBV12-3 or TRBV12-4 with TRBJ1-4; D is perhaps TRBD1 (6 bases). V was cut by 4 bases and J by 8 bases, with 17 bases left in between. The CDR3 has 15 residues.